Below are 22 T cell receptor beta chains sequenced from a single sample in a study of blood T cell repertoires in COVID-19. Here immunoSEQ multiplex PCR was the method, and the copy in TCRdb shows in-frame clones only, minus some. The sample holds fewer than 200,000 clones, around nine tenths seen once. The sequencing input was peripheral blood. The receptors derive from a man in his forties or fifties with acute or convalescent COVID-19.

The chain couples TRBV28 to TRBJ1-4; 8 bases match TRBD1. This CDR3 contains 16 residues. The V segment lost 4 bases and the J segment 11 bases; nucleotides outside the gene matches: 15. The germline gives CDR1 MDHEN, CDR2 SYDVKM. CDR3 sequence reads: CASSSPRTDTGGKLFF. The CDR3 DNA reads as TGTGCCAGCAGTTCCCCCCGGACGGATACAGGGGGGAAACTGTTTTTT. The full variable domain, with the rest looked up from reference TRBV28 and TRBJ1-4, is DVKVTQSSRYLVKRTGEKVFLECVQDMDHENMFWYRQDPGLGLRLIYFSYDVKMKEKGDIPEGYSVSREKKERFSLILESASTNQTSMYLCASSSPRTDTGGKLFFGSGTQLSVL.

In its sample, this clone was seen a few times. The chain is built from TRBV9 and TRBJ1-6; D remains unclear. Trimming took 0 bases from V and 6 from J, leaving 10 bases between them. Germline CDR1 and CDR2: SGDLS and YYNGEE. The CDR3 is 15 residues long. CDR3 sequence reads: CASSVGVDVNSPLHF. The CDR3 region has the DNA TGTGCCAGCAGCGTAGGCGTTGATGTTAATTCACCCCTCCACTTT.

The chain carries TRBV24-1 and TRBJ2-5; D may be TRBD1 (5 bases). Germline loops: CDR1 KGHDR, CDR2 SFDVKD. This CDR3 is built from 13 residues. V lost 3 bases to trimming and J lost 2 bases, with 6 bases between them. CDR3 amino acids: CATSDDRQETQYF. The CDR3 region has the DNA TGTGCCACCAGTGATGACAGACAAGAGACCCAGTACTTC.

This clone has just a few counts. The V and J genes are TRBV7-6 and TRBJ1-1; 10 bases line up with TRBD1. Per germline, CDR1 SGHVS and CDR2 FNYEAQ. The trim removed 2 bases at V and 1 base at J, leaving 7 bases unmatched. This CDR3 contains 17 residues. CDR3 DNA: TGTGCCAGCAGCTTAAGGGACAGGGGTCCTCGGAACACTGAAGCTTTCTTT. The encoded protein is CASSLRDRGPRNTEAFF.

A note on this clone: The junction shows a germline mismatch at one end, possibly a read error. The V and J genes are TRBV28 and TRBJ2-4; 7 bases are shared with TRBD2. The length of the CDR3 is 14 residues. The germline gives CDR1 MDHEN, CDR2 SYDVKM. DNA of the CDR3: TGTGCCAGCAGATTATCCCACGGGGGGAACATTCAGTACTTC. This codes for CASRLSHGGNIQYF. Based on the CDR3 plus reference TRBV28 and TRBJ2-4, the full variable domain is DVKVTQSSRYLVKRTGEKVFLECVQDMDHENMFWYRQDPGLGLRLIYFSYDVKMKEKGDIPEGYSVSREKKERFSLILESASTNQTSMYLCASRLSHGGNIQYFGAGTRLSVL.

Notes on this clone: Other DNA sequences in this sample translate to the same CDR3. J is TRBJ1-5 and V is TRBV28; no clear D gene. V was clipped by 3 bases and J by 5 bases, with 11 bases between them. The CDR3 has 14 amino acids. CDR1 is MDHEN and CDR2 is SYDVKM in the germline V gene. As DNA, the CDR3 is TGTGCCAGCAGTTTGGGCAGGTACGATCAGCCCCAGCATTTT. Protein product: CASSLGRYDQPQHF.

The chain uses TRBV6-4 and TRBJ2-2; 8 bases are shared with TRBD1. CDR1 MRHNA and CDR2 SNTAGT come from the germline V gene. With 0 bases clipped from V and 0 bases from J, the junction kept 15 bases outside the gene matches. This CDR3 is built from 21 residues. CDR3 sequence (DNA): TGTGCCAGCAGTGACTCTTATTCGTTGGACAGGGCAGGCCCGAACACCGGGGAGCTGTTTTTT. This codes for CASSDSYSLDRAGPNTGELFF.

This chain joins TRBV2 and TRBJ1-4; possible D gene TRBD1, 5 bases. Looked up from germline, CDR1 is SNHLY and CDR2 is FYNNEI. Between the trimmed V and J ends, which lost 2 bases and 6 bases, there was a span of 16 bases. This CDR3 contains 16 residues. The CDR3 sequence is CASSERAVRVDEKLFF. The CDR3 nucleotides read TGTGCCAGCAGTGAAAGGGCGGTCAGGGTGGATGAAAAACTGTTTTTT.

The V and J genes are TRBV2 and TRBJ2-2, with TRBD2 matching over 12 bases. Germline-derived CDR1 and CDR2 are SNHLY and FYNNEI. CDR3 length equals 15 residues. V dropped 6 bases and J dropped 5; count of bases not matched to a gene: 4. The CDR3: CASRLAGGDTGELFF. As DNA, the CDR3 is TGTGCCAGCAGACTAGCGGGAGGTGATACCGGGGAGCTGTTTTTT.

This chain connects TRBV28 to TRBJ1-1; a weak D match, TRBD1 (6 bases). CDR3 length: 15 amino acids. V shed 3 bases and J shed 1 base, with 12 bases lying between them. Germline V gene sequence: CDR1 MDHEN, CDR2 SYDVKM. The DNA for the CDR3 is TGTGCCAGCAGTTTTCGGGACACGGGGAACACTGAAGCTTTCTTT. Its protein is CASSFRDTGNTEAFF. The full variable domain, completed using reference TRBV28 and TRBJ1-1, is DVKVTQSSRYLVKRTGEKVFLECVQDMDHENMFWYRQDPGLGLRLIYFSYDVKMKEKGDIPEGYSVSREKKERFSLILESASTNQTSMYLCASSFRDTGNTEAFFGQGTRLTVV.

V and J are TRBV6-1 and TRBJ2-5, with TRBD2 matching over 12 bases. Per the germline V gene, CDR1 is MNHNS and CDR2 is SASEGT. Trimming removed 3 bases from V and 5 bases from J; junction bases left unmatched: 10. The CDR3 extends over 17 amino acids. This CDR3 reads CASSESKTSGSGETQYF. CDR3 nucleotide sequence: TGTGCCAGCAGTGAGAGTAAGACTAGCGGGAGCGGGGAGACCCAGTACTTC.

This chain joins TRBV6-5 and TRBJ1-2; 12 nucleotides match TRBD1. Germline loops: CDR1 MNHEY, CDR2 SVGAGI. V lost 3 bases, J lost 12 bases, and 8 bases stayed unmatched. The CDR3 has 14 amino acids. CDR3: CASSYQAGTGGHTF. The CDR3 DNA reads as TGTGCCAGCAGTTATCAGGCCGGGACAGGGGGCCACACCTTC.

This clone was counted a few times. The chain has TRBV7-9 and TRBJ2-2; D possibly corresponds to TRBD1 (5 bases). Deletions cut 6 bases from V and 8 bases from J, with 7 bases between. Germline CDR1 reads SEHNR; CDR2 reads FQNEAQ (reference sequence). The CDR3 sequence is 11 residues long. The CDR3 sequence: CASRQGGELFF. The CDR3 DNA reads TGTGCCAGCAGGCAGGGTGGGGAGCTGTTTTTT.

This rearrangement joins TRBV10-3 to TRBJ2-2; D unclear. Per germline, CDR1 ENHRY and CDR2 SYGVKD. V was shortened by 6 bases and J by 2 bases, with 4 bases between the two germline ends. This CDR3 is built from 12 residues. In nucleotides, the CDR3 is TGTGCCATCAGAAGCAACACCGGGGAGCTGTTTTTT. This gives the protein CAIRSNTGELFF.

The rearrangement links TRBV6-6 to TRBJ2-7; 10 nucleotides agree with TRBD1. V lost 3 bases to trimming and J lost 7 bases; unmatched junction nucleotides: 9. Germline assignment: CDR1 MNHNY and CDR2 SVGAGI (reference sequence). The CDR3 runs 15 residues. The CDR3 sequence: CASSYSRTGGLEQYV. As DNA, the CDR3 is TGTGCCAGCAGTTATTCTCGGACAGGGGGATTGGAGCAGTACGTC.

Only one count was recorded for this clone. The chain combines TRBV7-6 with TRBJ2-3; 7 bases fit TRBD1. Trimming at V came to 1 base and at J to 0 bases, leaving 7 bases not matched to a gene. CDR3 size: 17 residues. Germline-derived CDR1 and CDR2 are SGHVS and FNYEAQ. CDR3 DNA sequence: TGTGCCAGCAGCTTAGGACGTCGGGGACAGAGCACAGATACGCAGTATTTT. This codes for CASSLGRRGQSTDTQYF.

The chain has TRBV6-2 or TRBV6-3 and TRBJ1-2; the D is unclear. The CDR3 has 13 amino acids. The germline V gene has CDR1 MNHEY and CDR2 SVGEGT. The V end was cut by 2 bases, the J end by 3 bases, with 7 bases between. CDR3 bases: TGTGCCAGCAGTTACGCCAGTTACTATGGCTACACCTTC. Encoded protein: CASSYASYYGYTF.

The chain recombines TRBV6-5 with TRBJ1-2; TRBD1 matches 9 bases. Trimming cost V 5 bases and J 7 bases; bases outside gene matches: 8. Germline CDR1 and CDR2: MNHEY and SVGAGI. The CDR3 sequence is 14 residues long. The CDR3 DNA is TGTGCCAGCAGTCCCTGGACAGGGGACGGTGGCTACACCTTC. Translation gives CASSPWTGDGGYTF.

The chain recombines TRBV4-3 with TRBJ1-1; D call uncertain. This CDR3 contains 13 residues. The ends were cut back, 3 bases at V and 0 bases at J, with 5 bases in the middle. Germline CDR1 is LGHNA and CDR2 is YSLEER. The CDR3 loop reads CASSQQMNTEAFF. The CDR3 DNA reads as TGCGCCAGCAGCCAGCAGATGAACACTGAAGCTTTCTTT.

The CDR3 is CASSPGTSGPPTDTQYF. CDR3 in DNA: TGCGCCAGCAGCCCCGGGACTAGCGGGCCTCCCACAGATACGCAGTATTTT. The V gene is TRBV5-1, the J gene TRBJ2-3, with 12 bases matching TRBD2. The germline V gene encodes CDR1 SGHRS and CDR2 YFSETQ. CDR3 length equals 17 residues. The V gene end was trimmed by 4 bases and the J gene end by 2 bases; junction bases not matched to a gene: 8.

The CDR3 protein is CASSHAIRVRGSYEQYF. CDR3 DNA sequence: TGTGCCAGCAGCCACGCTATAAGGGTCAGGGGGAGTTACGAGCAGTACTTC. This sequence joins TRBV11-3 and TRBJ2-7, with 7 positions matching TRBD1. V gave up 5 bases and J gave up 4 bases; unmatched junction bases: 17. The length of the CDR3 is 17 residues. Germline V lookup: CDR1 SGHNT, CDR2 YENEEA.

The chain combines TRBV6-2 or TRBV6-3 with TRBJ2-5; TRBD2 agrees at 9 bases. The CDR3 is 17 residues long. The ends lost 2 bases at V and 4 bases at J; junction bases unmatched: 11. CDR1 is MNHEY, CDR2 SVGEGT, per germline. The CDR3 here is CASSYEEGGGVPETQYF. The CDR3 nucleotides read TGTGCCAGCAGTTACGAGGAAGGCGGGGGGGTGCCAGAGACCCAGTACTTC.